This TCR beta chain was captured by sequencing in a study of T cell changes during pregnancy in multiple sclerosis. TCRdb's table, derived via immunoSEQ multiplex PCR, lists solely in-frame clones and lacks some. The data contain 13,000 or so clones, just over 90% of them singletons. The starting material was peripheral blood, obtained in the second trimester of pregnancy. The sequence derives from a female donor in good health, enrolled as a control in a pregnancy study.

The CDR3 DNA reads TGCAGCGGGGGACTTTCTAACACCGGGGAGCTGTTTTTT. It yields the protein CSGGLSNTGELFF. V usage is TRBV29-1 and J usage is TRBJ2-2, with D tentatively TRBD2 (6 bases). CDR3 length: 13 amino acids. The germline V and J ends were trimmed by 7 bases and 2 bases, with 11 bases remaining between them. Germline CDR1 SQVTM, CDR2 ANQGSEA.